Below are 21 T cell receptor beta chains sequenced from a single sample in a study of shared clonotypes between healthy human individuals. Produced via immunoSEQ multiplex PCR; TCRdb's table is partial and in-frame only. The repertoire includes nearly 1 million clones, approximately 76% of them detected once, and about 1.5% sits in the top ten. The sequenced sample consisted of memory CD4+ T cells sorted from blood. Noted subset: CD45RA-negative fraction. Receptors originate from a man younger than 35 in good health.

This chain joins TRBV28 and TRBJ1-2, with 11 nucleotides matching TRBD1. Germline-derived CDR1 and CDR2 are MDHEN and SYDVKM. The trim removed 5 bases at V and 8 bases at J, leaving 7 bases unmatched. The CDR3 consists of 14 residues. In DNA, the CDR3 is TGTGCCAGCAGTCGCGCCGGACAGGGGGCGGGCTACACCTTC. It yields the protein CASSRAGQGAGYTF.

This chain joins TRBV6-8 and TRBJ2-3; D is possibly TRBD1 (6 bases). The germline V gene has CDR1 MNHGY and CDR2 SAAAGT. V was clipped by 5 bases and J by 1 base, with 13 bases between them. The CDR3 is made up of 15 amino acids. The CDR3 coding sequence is TGTGCCAGCAGTGGGACATTCCCGGGCACAGATACGCAGTATTTT. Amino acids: CASSGTFPGTDTQYF.

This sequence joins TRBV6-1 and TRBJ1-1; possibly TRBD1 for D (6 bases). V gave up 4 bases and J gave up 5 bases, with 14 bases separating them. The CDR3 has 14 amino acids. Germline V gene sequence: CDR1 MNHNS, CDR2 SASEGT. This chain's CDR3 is CASSVQGVSTEAFF. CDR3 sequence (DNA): TGTGCCAGCAGTGTACAGGGAGTTTCGACTGAAGCTTTCTTT.

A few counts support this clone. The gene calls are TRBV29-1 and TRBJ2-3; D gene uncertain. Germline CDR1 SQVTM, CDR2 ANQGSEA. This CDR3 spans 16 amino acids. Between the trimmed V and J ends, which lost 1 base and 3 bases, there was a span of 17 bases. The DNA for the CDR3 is TGCAGCGTTGAAGGGAAGCGTAGATCAGGAACAGATACGCAGTATTTT. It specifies CSVEGKRRSGTDTQYF.

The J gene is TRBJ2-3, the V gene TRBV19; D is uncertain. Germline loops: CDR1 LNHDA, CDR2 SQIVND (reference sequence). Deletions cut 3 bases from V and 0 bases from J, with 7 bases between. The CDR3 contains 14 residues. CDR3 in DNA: TGTGCCAGTAGTATGGCACTGAGCACAGATACGCAGTATTTT. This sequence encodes CASSMALSTDTQYF.

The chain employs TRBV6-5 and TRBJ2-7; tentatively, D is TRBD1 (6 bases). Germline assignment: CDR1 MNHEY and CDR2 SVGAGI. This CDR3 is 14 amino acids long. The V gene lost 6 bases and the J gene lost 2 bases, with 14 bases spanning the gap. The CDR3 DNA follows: TGTGCCAGCAGCTCTGACAGGCCTCCCTACGAGCAGTACTTC. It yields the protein CASSSDRPPYEQYF.

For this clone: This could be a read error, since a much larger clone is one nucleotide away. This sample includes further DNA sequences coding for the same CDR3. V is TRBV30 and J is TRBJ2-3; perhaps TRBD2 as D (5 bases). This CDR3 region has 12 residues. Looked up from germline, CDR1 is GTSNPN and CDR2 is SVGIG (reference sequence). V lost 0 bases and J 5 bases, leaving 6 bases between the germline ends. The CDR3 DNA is TGTGCCTGGAGTGTACGGGGAGATACGCAGTATTTT. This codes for CAWSVRGDTQYF.

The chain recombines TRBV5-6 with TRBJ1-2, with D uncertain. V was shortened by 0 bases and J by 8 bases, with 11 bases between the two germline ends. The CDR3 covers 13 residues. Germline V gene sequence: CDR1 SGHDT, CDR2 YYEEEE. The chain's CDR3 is CASSLVELKGYTF. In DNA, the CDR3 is TGTGCCAGCAGCTTGGTGGAACTCAAGGGCTACACCTTC.

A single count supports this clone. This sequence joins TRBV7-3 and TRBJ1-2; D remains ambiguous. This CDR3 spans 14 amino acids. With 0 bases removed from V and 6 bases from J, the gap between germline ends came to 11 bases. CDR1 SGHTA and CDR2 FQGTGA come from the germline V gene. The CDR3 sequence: CASSLTAKKNGYTF. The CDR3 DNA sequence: TGTGCCAGCAGCTTAACGGCAAAGAAGAATGGCTACACCTTC.

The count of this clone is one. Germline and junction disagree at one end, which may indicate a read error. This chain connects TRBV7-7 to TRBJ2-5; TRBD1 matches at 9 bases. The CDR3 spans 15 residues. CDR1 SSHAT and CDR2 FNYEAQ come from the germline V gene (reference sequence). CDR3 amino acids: CASSLLGTGKETQYF. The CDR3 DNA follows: TGTGCTAGCAGCTTACTGGGGACAGGGAAAGAGACCCAGTACTTC.

CDR3 loop: CASSPGTSVTDTQYF. As DNA, the CDR3 is TGTGCCAGCAGTCCCGGGACTAGCGTCACAGATACGCAGTATTTT. The chain recombines TRBV2 with TRBJ2-3; 10 nucleotides agree with TRBD2. The CDR3 runs 15 residues. With 5 bases clipped from V and 2 bases from J, the junction kept 4 bases outside the gene matches. The germline CDR1 and CDR2 sequences are SNHLY and FYNNEI.

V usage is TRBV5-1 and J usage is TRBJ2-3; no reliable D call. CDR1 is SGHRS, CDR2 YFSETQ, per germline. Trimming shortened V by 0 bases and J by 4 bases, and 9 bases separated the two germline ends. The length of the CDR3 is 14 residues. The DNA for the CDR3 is TGCGCCAGCAGCTTGGCCATCGGAGCAGATACGCAGTATTTT. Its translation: CASSLAIGADTQYF.

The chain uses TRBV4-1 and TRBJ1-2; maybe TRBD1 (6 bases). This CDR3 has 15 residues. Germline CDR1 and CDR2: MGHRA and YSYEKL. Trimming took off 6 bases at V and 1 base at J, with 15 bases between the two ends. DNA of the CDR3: TGCGCCAGCAGGGACAGTCCTACCCTTAACTATGGCTACACCTTC. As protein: CASRDSPTLNYGYTF.

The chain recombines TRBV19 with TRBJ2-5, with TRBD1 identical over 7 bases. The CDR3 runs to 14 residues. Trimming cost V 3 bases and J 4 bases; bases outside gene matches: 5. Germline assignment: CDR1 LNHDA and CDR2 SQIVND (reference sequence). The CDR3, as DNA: TGTGCCAGTAGTATCGGGGACAGTCGAGAGACCCAGTACTTC. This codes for CASSIGDSRETQYF.

The CDR3 DNA follows: TGTGCCTGGAGTTTGGGTTGGACTGAAAACACCGGGGAGCTGTTTTTT. Translating gives CAWSLGWTENTGELFF. The gene calls are TRBV30 and TRBJ2-2; a possible D gene is TRBD2 (5 bases). This CDR3 is 16 amino acids long. Trimming took 2 bases from V and 2 from J, leaving 15 bases between them. CDR1 and CDR2 (germline): GTSNPN, SVGIG (reference sequence).

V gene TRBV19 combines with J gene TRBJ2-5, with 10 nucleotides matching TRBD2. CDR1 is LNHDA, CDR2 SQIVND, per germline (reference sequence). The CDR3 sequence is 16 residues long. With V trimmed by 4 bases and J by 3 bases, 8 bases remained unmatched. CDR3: CASSSLGTSGEETQYF. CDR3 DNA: TGTGCCAGTAGTAGCCTCGGCACTAGCGGGGAAGAGACCCAGTACTTC.

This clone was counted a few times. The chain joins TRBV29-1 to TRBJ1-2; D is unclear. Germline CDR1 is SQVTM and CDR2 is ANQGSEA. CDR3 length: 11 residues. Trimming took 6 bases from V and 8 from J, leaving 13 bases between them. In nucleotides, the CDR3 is TGCAGCGTCCCATTGGTAGGGGGCTACACCTTC. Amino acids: CSVPLVGGYTF.

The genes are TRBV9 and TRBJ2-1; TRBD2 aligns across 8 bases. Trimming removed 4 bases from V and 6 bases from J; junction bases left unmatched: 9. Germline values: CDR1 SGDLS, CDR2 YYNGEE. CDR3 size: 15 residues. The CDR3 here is CASSLGGTRFNEQFF. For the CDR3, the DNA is TGTGCCAGCAGCTTAGGTGGGACTAGATTCAATGAGCAGTTCTTC.

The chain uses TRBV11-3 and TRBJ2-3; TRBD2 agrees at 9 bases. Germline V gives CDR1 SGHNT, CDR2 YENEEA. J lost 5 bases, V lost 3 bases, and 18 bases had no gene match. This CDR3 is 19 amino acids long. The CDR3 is CASSFGQTIGGGAGDTQYF. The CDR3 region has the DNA TGTGCCAGCAGCTTCGGACAGACAATAGGCGGGGGGGCCGGAGATACGCAGTATTTT.

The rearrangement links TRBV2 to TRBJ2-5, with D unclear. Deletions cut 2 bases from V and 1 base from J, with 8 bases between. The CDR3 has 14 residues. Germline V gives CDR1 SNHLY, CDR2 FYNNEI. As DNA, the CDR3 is TGTGCCAGCAGTGAACGGCTATCCCAAGAGACCCAGTACTTC. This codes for CASSERLSQETQYF.

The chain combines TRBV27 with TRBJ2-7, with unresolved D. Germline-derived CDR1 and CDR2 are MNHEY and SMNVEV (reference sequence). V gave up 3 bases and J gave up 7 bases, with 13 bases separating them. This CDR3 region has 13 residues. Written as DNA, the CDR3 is TGTGCCAGCAGTTTTCACCAACGAAAAGAGCAGTACTTC. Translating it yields CASSFHQRKEQYF.